This is a list of T cell receptor beta chains from one sample in a study of blood T cell repertoires in COVID-19. Using immunoSEQ multiplex PCR, the repertoire was profiled, and TCRdb retains in-frame clones only, with some absent. The sample carries over 200,000 clones, about 73% recorded once. The sequencing input was peripheral blood. The origin of the receptors is a woman older than 75 with acute or convalescent COVID-19. Both conserved end residues are part of each CDR3. A D gene is named only where the DNA matches it firmly. Size values are once, few and many counts, or a class for expanded clones, and some rows have none.

>13|TRBJ1-1|TRBV7-2|-|-
CASSLDRDTEAFF
TGTGCCAGCAGCCTGGACAGAGACACTGAAGCTTTCTTT
>15|TRBJ1-1|TRBV19|TRBD1|-
CASSIDRGRVTEAFF
TGTGCCAGTAGTATCGACAGGGGGCGGGTCACTGAAGCTTTCTTT
>18|TRBJ1-2|TRBV2|TRBD1|-
CASSADRKGSQGAYGYTF
TGTGCCAGCAGTGCCGATCGAAAAGGGAGTCAGGGGGCCTATGGCTACACCTTC
>13|TRBJ2-3|TRBV5-4|-|-
CASSLNTPDTQYF
TGTGCCAGCAGCTTGAATACTCCAGATACGCAGTATTTT
>17|TRBJ2-1|TRBV3-1/TRBV3-2|TRBD2|once
CASSQGGGTSGYNEQFF
TGTGCCAGCAGCCAAGGGGGCGGGACTAGCGGATACAATGAGCAGTTCTTC
>16|TRBJ2-1|TRBV11-2|TRBD2|-
CASSFLAGGPINEQFF
TGTGCCAGCAGCTTCCTAGCGGGGGGCCCCATCAATGAGCAGTTCTTC
>17|TRBJ2-3|TRBV7-3|TRBD2|few
CASSLQAGGPSTDTQYF
TGTGCCAGCAGCCTCCAGGCGGGGGGGCCGAGCACAGATACGCAGTATTTT
>16|TRBJ1-5|TRBV4-3|-|-
CASSQDLGSSVQPQHF
TGCGCCAGCAGCCAAGATCTGGGTTCTAGCGTTCAGCCCCAGCATTTT
>14|TRBJ2-2|TRBV19|TRBD2|-
CASRLALDTGELFF
TGTGCCAGTCGACTAGCTTTGGACACCGGGGAGCTGTTTTTT
>15|TRBJ2-3|TRBV7-2|-|-
CASSYPARGADTQYF
TGTGCCAGCAGCTACCCCGCCAGGGGTGCAGATACGCAGTATTTT
>15|TRBJ2-1|TRBV5-1|TRBD1|few
CASSLQGNSYNEQFF
TGCGCCAGCAGCTTACAGGGGAACTCCTACAATGAGCAGTTCTTC
>16|TRBJ1-2|TRBV6-6|-|-
CASNLGGQGLTYGYTF
TGTGCCAGCAATTTGGGTGGGCAAGGTCTGACCTATGGCTACACCTTC
>13|TRBJ1-1|TRBV10-2|TRBD1|-
CASSGGQGGEAFF
TGCGCCAGCAGTGGAGGGCAGGGGGGTGAAGCTTTCTTT
>13|TRBJ2-6|TRBV29-1|-|-
CSVVGAGANVLTF
TGCAGCGTTGTAGGAGCCGGGGCCAACGTCCTGACTTTC
>14|TRBJ1-2|TRBV7-2|-|few
CASSLNQGNYGYTF
TGTGCCAGCAGCCTCAATCAGGGTAACTATGGCTACACCTTC
>14|TRBJ1-1|TRBV19|-|-
CASSIDQGNTEAFF
TGTGCCAGTAGTATAGATCAGGGGAACACTGAAGCTTTCTTT
>16|TRBJ2-7|TRBV19|TRBD1|-
CASSPQLGQSSYEQYF
TGTGCCAGTAGCCCGCAGCTGGGACAGAGCTCCTACGAGCAGTACTTC
>16|TRBJ1-4|TRBV19|TRBD1|-
CASSYTPGTVNEKLFF
TGTGCCAGTAGTTATACTCCGGGGACAGTGAATGAAAAACTGTTTTTT
>15|TRBJ2-2|TRBV4-2|-|-
CASSQDGSRDGELFF
TGTGCCAGCAGCCAAGACGGGAGTAGGGACGGGGAGCTGTTTTTT
>11|TRBJ2-7|TRBV7-2|-|-
CASSLDNEQYF
TGTGCCAGCAGCTTAGACAACGAGCAGTACTTC
>14|TRBJ1-1|TRBV6-5|-|-
CASSYIGGPNEAFF
TGTGCCAGCAGTTACATTGGGGGCCCCAACGAAGCTTTCTTT
>13|TRBJ2-7|TRBV7-9|-|-
CASSLTQPYGQYF
TGTGCCAGCAGCTTAACACAGCCCTACGGGCAGTACTTC
>15|TRBJ2-7|TRBV3-1/TRBV3-2|TRBD2|-
CASSRPGLADYEQYF
TGTGCCAGCAGCCGGCCGGGACTAGCGGACTACGAGCAGTACTTC
>15|TRBJ2-1|TRBV29-1|-|-
CSVGSGSGFYNEQFF
TGCAGCGTTGGATCGGGTTCCGGATTCTACAATGAGCAGTTCTTC
>12|TRBJ1-5|TRBV19|-|few
CASSIGNQPQHF
TGTGCCAGTAGTATCGGGAATCAGCCCCAGCATTTT
>13|TRBJ1-2|TRBV6-5|-|-
CASSYSRQNGYTF
TGTGCCAGCAGTTACTCCCGACAGAATGGCTACACCTTC
>15|TRBJ2-7|TRBV6-1|-|-
CASSEFDRFSYEQYF
TGTGCCAGCAGTGAATTTGACAGGTTCTCCTACGAGCAGTACTTC
>11|TRBJ1-2|TRBV21-1|-|-
CASPGDYGYTF
TGTGCCAGCCCTGGAGACTATGGCTACACCTTC
>17|TRBJ2-4|TRBV15|TRBD1|-
CATSTYPRGSAKNIQYF
TGTGCCACCAGCACTTACCCCAGGGGGTCGGCCAAAAACATTCAGTACTTC
>16|TRBJ2-3|TRBV5-1|TRBD2|-
CASSQPGLAALHTQYF
TGCGCCAGCAGTCAACCGGGACTAGCGGCTCTCCATACGCAGTATTTT
>15|TRBJ1-1|TRBV12-5|TRBD1|-
CASGSGRGRFTEAFF
TGTGCTAGTGGTTCCGGGAGGGGGCGTTTCACTGAAGCTTTCTTT
>15|TRBJ1-4|TRBV19|TRBD1|-
CASSKLQGSSEKLFF
TGTGCCAGTAGTAAATTACAGGGGTCTAGCGAAAAACTGTTTTTT
>15|TRBJ1-1|TRBV5-5|-|-
CASGLDSWVNTEAFF
TGTGCCAGCGGACTCGATTCGTGGGTTAACACTGAAGCTTTCTTT
>16|TRBJ2-2|TRBV5-1|TRBD2|-
CASSSGTSGVVGELFF
TGCGCCAGCAGCTCTGGGACTAGCGGGGTAGTCGGGGAGCTGTTTTTT
>15|TRBJ1-6|TRBV6-5|TRBD1|-
CASSLGQGGNSPLHF
TGTGCCAGCAGTTTGGGACAGGGGGGTAATTCACCCCTCCACTTT
>17|TRBJ2-1|TRBV13|TRBD2|-
CASSVSGSALSYNEQFF
TGTGCCAGCAGCGTAAGCGGGAGCGCCCTTTCCTACAATGAGCAGTTCTTC
>16|TRBJ2-2|TRBV6-5|-|-
CASSSPHKSGTGELFF
TGTGCCAGCAGTTCCCCCCACAAATCTGGCACCGGGGAGCTGTTTTTT
>22|TRBJ2-6|TRBV7-9|TRBD2|many
CATTKFGGGQALGRSGANVLTF
TGTGCCACCACGAAGTTCGGGGGAGGGCAAGCTCTGGGTAGGTCTGGGGCCAACGTCCTGACTTTC
>15|TRBJ2-1|TRBV10-2|TRBD1|few
CASNSGQGSSHEQFF
TGCGCCAGCAACTCCGGACAGGGGTCCTCCCATGAGCAGTTCTTC
>15|TRBJ1-1|TRBV5-1|TRBD1|-
CASSLGQGIGTEAFF
TGCGCCAGCAGCTTGGGACAGGGTATCGGCACTGAAGCTTTCTTT
>14|TRBJ1-1|TRBV6-1|-|-
CASSEAAGPTRAFF
TGTGCCAGCAGTGAAGCTGCAGGGCCAACCCGAGCTTTCTTT
>15|TRBJ1-6|TRBV6-5|TRBD1|-
CASSPGTGGASPLHF
TGTGCCAGCAGTCCCGGGACAGGGGGCGCTTCACCCCTCCACTTT